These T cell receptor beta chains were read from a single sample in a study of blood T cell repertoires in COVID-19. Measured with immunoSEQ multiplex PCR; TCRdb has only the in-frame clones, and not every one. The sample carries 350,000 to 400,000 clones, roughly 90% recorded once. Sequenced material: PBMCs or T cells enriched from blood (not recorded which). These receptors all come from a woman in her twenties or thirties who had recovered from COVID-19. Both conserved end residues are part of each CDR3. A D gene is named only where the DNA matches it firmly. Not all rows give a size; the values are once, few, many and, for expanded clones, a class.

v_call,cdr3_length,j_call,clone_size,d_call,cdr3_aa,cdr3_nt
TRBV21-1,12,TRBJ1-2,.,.,CASSKRGYGYTF,TGTGCCAGCAGCAAAAGGGGCTATGGCTACACCTTC
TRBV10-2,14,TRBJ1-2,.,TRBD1,CASSETGGDYGYTF,TGCGCCAGCAGTGAGACAGGGGGCGACTATGGCTACACCTTC
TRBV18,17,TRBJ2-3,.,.,CASSPGVRRWGTDTQYF,TGTGCCAGCTCACCCGGGGTGCGGCGGTGGGGCACAGATACGCAGTATTTT
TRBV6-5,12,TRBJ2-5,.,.,CASSGDAETQYF,TGTGCCAGTTCAGGGGACGCGGAGACCCAGTACTTC
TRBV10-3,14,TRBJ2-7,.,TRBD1,CATATGTGAYEQYF,TGTGCCACGGCTACCGGGACAGGGGCCTACGAGCAGTACTTC
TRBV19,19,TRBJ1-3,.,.,CASSISTQGGTGSGNTIYF,TGTGCCAGTAGTATATCAACACAGGGAGGGACTGGCTCTGGAAACACCATATATTTT
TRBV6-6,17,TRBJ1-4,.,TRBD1,CASSPGQGITLNEKLFF,TGTGCCAGCAGTCCGGGACAGGGGATTACCCTGAATGAAAAACTGTTTTTT
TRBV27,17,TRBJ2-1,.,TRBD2,CASSQGLAGILYNEQFF,TGTGCCAGCAGTCAGGGACTAGCGGGGATTCTCTACAATGAGCAGTTCTTC
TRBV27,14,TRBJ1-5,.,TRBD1,CASSPGQVPQPQHF,TGTGCCAGCAGTCCAGGACAGGTCCCTCAGCCCCAGCATTTT
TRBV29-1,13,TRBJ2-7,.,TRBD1,CSVGRTGSYEQYF,TGCAGCGTTGGGCGGACAGGGTCCTACGAGCAGTACTTC
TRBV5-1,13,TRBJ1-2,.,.,CASSTTGHYGYTF,TGCGCCAGCAGCACCACAGGGCACTATGGCTACACCTTC
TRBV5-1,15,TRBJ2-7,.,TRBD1,CASSRRTGGLDEQYF,TGCGCCAGCAGCAGACGGACAGGGGGCTTGGACGAGCAGTACTTC
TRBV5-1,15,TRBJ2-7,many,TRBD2,CASSLGTSGRPEQYF,TGCGCCAGCAGCTTGGGGACTAGCGGGAGGCCCGAGCAGTACTTC
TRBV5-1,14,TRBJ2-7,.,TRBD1,CASSQQGMAYEQYF,TGCGCCAGCAGCCAACAGGGGATGGCCTACGAGCAGTACTTC
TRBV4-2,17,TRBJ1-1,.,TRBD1,CASSQADRGRGGTEAFF,TGTGCCAGCAGCCAAGCGGACAGGGGGCGTGGAGGGACTGAAGCTTTCTTT
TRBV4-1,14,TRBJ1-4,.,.,CASSQSEVEEKLFF,TGCGCCAGCAGCCAAAGCGAGGTGGAGGAAAAACTGTTTTTT
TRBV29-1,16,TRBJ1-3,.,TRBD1,CSVRGTGGNSGNTIYF,TGCAGCGTCAGGGGGACAGGCGGAAACTCTGGAAACACCATATATTTT
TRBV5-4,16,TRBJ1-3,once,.,CASSLGGPGSGNTIYF,TGTGCCAGCAGCTTGGGGGGGCCTGGATCTGGAAACACCATATATTTT
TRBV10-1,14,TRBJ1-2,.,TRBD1,CASSQGQEWCGYTF,TGCGCCAGCAGTCAAGGACAGGAGTGGTGTGGCTACACCTTC
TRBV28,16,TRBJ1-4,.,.,CASSLFATPQGEKLFF,TGTGCCAGCAGTTTATTCGCGACCCCACAGGGTGAAAAACTGTTTTTT
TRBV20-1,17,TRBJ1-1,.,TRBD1,CSASKDRGSVWNTEAFF,TGCAGTGCTAGTAAGGACAGGGGGTCCGTATGGAACACTGAAGCTTTCTTT
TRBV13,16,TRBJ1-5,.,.,CASSLKAGVGNQPQHF,TGTGCCAGCAGCTTAAAGGCGGGGGTTGGGAATCAGCCCCAGCATTTT
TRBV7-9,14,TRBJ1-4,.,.,CASSFDTFRGKLFF,TGTGCCAGCAGCTTTGATACCTTTAGGGGAAAACTGTTTTTT
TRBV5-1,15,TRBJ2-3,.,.,CASSLVGGRTDTQYF,TGCGCCAGCAGCTTGGTGGGGGGGCGCACAGATACGCAGTATTTT
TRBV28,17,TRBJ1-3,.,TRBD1,CASSFPQGGWEGNTIYF,TGTGCCAGCAGTTTCCCACAGGGGGGGTGGGAAGGAAACACCATATATTTT
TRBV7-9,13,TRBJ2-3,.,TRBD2,CASSLAGGPLSYF,TGTGCCAGCAGCTTAGCGGGAGGGCCTTTGAGTTATTTT
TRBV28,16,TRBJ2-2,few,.,CASSLWQGGSAGELFF,TGTGCCAGCAGTTTATGGCAGGGAGGCTCGGCCGGGGAGCTGTTTTTT
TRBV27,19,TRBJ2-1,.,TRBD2,CASSLNPPGLAGGNNEQFF,TGTGCCAGCAGTTTAAACCCCCCCGGACTAGCGGGAGGTAACAATGAGCAGTTCTTC
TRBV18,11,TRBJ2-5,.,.,CASSPAETQYF,TGTGCCAGCTCACCGGCCGAGACCCAGTACTTC
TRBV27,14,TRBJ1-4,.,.,CASSLGQPNEKLFF,TGTGCCAGCAGTTTAGGGCAGCCTAATGAAAAACTGTTTTTT
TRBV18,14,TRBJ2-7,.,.,CASSRMGGLYEQYF,TGTGCCAGCTCACGGATGGGAGGCCTCTACGAGCAGTACTTC
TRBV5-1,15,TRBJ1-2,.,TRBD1,CASSPGQGGNYGYTF,TGCGCCAGCAGCCCCGGACAGGGAGGTAACTATGGCTACACCTTC
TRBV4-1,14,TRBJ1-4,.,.,CASTQGRAAEKLFF,TGCGCCAGCACTCAGGGGCGGGCAGCAGAAAAACTGTTTTTT
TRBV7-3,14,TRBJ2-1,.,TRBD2,CASSQLAGGNEQFF,TGTGCCAGCAGCCAACTAGCGGGGGGGAATGAGCAGTTCTTC
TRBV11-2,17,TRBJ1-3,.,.,CASSYGHRPDSGNTIYF,TGTGCCAGCAGCTACGGACATAGACCCGACTCTGGAAACACCATATATTTT
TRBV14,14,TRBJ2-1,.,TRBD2,CASSQGGGYNEQFF,TGTGCCAGCAGCCAGGGCGGGGGATACAATGAGCAGTTCTTC
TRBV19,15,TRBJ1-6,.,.,CASRRGLAYNSPLHF,TGTGCCAGTAGGAGAGGGTTAGCCTATAATTCACCCCTCCACTTT